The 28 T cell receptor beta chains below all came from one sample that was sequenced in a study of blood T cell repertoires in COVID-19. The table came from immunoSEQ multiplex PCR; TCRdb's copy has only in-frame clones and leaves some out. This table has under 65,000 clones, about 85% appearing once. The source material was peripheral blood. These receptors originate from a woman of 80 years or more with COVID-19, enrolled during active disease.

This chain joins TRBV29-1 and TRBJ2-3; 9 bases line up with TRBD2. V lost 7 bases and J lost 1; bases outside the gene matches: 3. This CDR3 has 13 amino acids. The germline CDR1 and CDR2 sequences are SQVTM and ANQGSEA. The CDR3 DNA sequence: TGCAGCGCCAAGCGGGGGGGCACAGATACGCAGTATTTT. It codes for CSAKRGGTDTQYF.

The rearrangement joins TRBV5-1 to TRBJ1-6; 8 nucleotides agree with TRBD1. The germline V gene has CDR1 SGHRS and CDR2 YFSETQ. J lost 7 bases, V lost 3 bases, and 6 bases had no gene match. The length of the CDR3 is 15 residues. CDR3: CASSSTGEGNSPLHF. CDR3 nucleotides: TGCGCCAGCAGCTCGACAGGGGAAGGGAATTCACCCCTCCACTTT.

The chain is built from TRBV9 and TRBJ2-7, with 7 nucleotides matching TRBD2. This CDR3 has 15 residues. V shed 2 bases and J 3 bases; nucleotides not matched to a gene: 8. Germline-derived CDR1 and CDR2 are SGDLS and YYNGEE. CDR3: CASSVLPGGSYEQYF. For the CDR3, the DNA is TGTGCCAGCAGCGTCCTCCCCGGGGGGAGCTACGAGCAGTACTTC.

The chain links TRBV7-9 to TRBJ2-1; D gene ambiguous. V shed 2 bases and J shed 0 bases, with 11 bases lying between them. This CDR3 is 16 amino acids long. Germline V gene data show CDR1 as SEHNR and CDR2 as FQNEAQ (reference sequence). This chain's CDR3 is CASSLFSLSSYNEQFF. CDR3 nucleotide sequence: TGTGCCAGCAGCTTATTTAGCCTCTCCTCCTACAATGAGCAGTTCTTC.

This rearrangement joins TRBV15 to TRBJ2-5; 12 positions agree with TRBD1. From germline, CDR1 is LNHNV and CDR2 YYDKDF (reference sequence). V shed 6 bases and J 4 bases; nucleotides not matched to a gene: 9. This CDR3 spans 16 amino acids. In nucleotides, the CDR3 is TGTGCCACCAGAAAACCGGGACAGGGGGCTCGAGAGACCCAGTACTTC. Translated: CATRKPGQGARETQYF.

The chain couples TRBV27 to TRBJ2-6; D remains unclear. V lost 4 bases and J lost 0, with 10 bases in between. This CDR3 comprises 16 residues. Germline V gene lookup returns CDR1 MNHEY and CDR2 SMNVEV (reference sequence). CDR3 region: CASSYGFVSGANVLTF. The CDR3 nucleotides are TGTGCCAGCAGTTACGGTTTCGTCTCTGGGGCCAACGTCCTGACTTTC.

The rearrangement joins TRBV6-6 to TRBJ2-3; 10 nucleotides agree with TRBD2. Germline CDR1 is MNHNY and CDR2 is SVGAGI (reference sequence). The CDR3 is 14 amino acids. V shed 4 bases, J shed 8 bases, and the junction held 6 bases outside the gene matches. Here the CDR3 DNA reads TGTGCCAGCAGTTTAAGCGGGGGGGCCGGTACGCAGTATTTT. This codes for CASSLSGGAGTQYF.

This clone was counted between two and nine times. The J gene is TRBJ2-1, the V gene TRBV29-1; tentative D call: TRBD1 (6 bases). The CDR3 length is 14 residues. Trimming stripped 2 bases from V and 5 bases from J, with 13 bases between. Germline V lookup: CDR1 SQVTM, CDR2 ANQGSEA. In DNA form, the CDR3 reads TGCAGCGTTGAAAGAGGCAGGGGTAACAATGAGCAGTTCTTC. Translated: CSVERGRGNNEQFF.

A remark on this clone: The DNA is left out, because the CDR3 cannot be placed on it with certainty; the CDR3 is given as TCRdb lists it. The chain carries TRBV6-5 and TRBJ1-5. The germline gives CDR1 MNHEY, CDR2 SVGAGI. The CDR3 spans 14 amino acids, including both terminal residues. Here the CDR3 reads CASSTSGGERAQHF.

The CDR3 loop is CASSSRVGSEAFF. The CDR3 nucleotides are TGCGCCAGCAGCTCCAGGGTGGGATCTGAAGCTTTCTTT. This chain connects TRBV5-1 to TRBJ1-1; D is perhaps TRBD1 (5 bases). Trimming shortened V by 3 bases and J by 6 bases, and 12 bases separated the two germline ends. Germline CDR1 and CDR2: SGHRS and YFSETQ. CDR3 length: 13 amino acids.

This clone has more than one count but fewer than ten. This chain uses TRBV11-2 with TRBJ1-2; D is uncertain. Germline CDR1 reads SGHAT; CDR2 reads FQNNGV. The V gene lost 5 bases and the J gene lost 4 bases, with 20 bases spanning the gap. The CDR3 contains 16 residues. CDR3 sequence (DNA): TGTGCCAGCAGCCCGATCATGGGCAGAAATTTCTATGGCTACACCTTC. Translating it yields CASSPIMGRNFYGYTF.

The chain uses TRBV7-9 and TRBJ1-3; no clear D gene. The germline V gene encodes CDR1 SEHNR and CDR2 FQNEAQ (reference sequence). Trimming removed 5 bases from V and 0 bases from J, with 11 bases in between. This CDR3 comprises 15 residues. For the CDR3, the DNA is TGTGCCAGCAGCGCAGGTTACAGCTCTGGAAACACCATATATTTT. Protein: CASSAGYSSGNTIYF. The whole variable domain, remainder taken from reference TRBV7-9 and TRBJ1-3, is DTGVSQNPRHKITKRGQNVTFRCDPISEHNRLYWYRQTLGQGPEFLTYFQNEAQLEKSRLLSDRFSAERPKGSFSTLEIQRTEQGDSAMYLCASSAGYSSGNTIYFGEGSWLTVV.

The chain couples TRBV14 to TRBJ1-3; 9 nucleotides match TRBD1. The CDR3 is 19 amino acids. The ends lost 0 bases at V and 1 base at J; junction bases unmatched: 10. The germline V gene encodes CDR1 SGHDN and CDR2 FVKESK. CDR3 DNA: TGTGCCAGCAGCCAAGAAGCTTTCGGACAGGGGTTGTCTGGAAACACCATATATTTT. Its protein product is CASSQEAFGQGLSGNTIYF.

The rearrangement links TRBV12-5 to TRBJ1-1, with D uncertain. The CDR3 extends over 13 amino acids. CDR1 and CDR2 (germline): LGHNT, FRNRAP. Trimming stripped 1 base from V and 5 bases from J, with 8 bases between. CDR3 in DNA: TGTGCTAGTGGTTTGGACCAGTGGACTGAAGCTTTCTTT. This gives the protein CASGLDQWTEAFF.

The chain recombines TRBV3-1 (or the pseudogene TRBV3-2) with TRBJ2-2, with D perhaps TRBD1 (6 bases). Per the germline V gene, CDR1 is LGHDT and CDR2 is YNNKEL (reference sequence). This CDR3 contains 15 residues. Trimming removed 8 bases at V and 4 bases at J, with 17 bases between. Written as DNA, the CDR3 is TGTGCCAGCCAACGGCAGGGGAGAGGCACCGGGGAGCTGTTTTTT. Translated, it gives CASQRQGRGTGELFF.

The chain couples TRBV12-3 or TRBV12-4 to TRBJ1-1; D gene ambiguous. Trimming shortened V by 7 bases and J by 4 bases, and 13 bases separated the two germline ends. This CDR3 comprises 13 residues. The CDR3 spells CASTRGSGTEAFF. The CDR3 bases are TGTGCCAGCACCAGAGGGTCGGGCACTGAAGCTTTCTTT.

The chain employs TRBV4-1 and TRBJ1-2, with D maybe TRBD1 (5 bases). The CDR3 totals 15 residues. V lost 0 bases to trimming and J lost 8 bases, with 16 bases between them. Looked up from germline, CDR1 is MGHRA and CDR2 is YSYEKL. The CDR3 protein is CASSQEGIGGEGYTF. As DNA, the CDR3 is TGCGCCAGCAGCCAAGAGGGTATCGGGGGGGAAGGCTACACCTTC.

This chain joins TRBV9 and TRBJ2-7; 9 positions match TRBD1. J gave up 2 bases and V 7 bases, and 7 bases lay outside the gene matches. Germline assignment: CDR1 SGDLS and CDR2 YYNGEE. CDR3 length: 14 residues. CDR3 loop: CASWAGQGTYEQYF. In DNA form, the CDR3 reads TGTGCCAGCTGGGCGGGACAGGGCACCTACGAGCAGTACTTC.

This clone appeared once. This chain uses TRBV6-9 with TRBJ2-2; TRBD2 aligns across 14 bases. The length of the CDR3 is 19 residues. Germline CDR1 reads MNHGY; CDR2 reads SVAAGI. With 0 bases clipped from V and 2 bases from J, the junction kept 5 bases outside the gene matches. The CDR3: CASSYSGTSGGLNTGELFF. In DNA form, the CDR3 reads TGTGCCAGCAGTTATTCCGGGACTAGCGGGGGCCTTAACACCGGGGAGCTGTTTTTT.

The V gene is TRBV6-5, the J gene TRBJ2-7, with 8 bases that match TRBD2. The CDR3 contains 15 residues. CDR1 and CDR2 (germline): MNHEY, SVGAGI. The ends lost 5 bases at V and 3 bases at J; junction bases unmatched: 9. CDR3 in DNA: TGTGCCAGCAGTCTACAAACTGGGACTAGCTACGAGCAGTACTTC. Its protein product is CASSLQTGTSYEQYF.

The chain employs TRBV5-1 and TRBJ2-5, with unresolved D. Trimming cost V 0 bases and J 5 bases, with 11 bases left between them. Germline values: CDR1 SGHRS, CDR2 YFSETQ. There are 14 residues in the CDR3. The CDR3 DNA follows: TGCGCCAGCAGCTTGGGGAAGCCCGGGGAGACCCAGTACTTC. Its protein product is CASSLGKPGETQYF.

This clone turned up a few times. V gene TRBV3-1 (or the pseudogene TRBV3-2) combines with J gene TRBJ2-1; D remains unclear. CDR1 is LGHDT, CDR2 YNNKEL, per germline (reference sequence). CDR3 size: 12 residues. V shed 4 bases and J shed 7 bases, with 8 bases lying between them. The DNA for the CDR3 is TGTGCCAGCAGCCGAGGCGTGAATGAGCAGTTCTTC. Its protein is CASSRGVNEQFF.

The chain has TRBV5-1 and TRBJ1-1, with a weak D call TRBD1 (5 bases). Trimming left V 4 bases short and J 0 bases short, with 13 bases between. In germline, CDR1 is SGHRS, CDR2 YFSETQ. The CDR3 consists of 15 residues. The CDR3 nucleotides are TGCGCCAGCAGCCCCGACCCGGGGGTGAACACTGAAGCTTTCTTT. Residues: CASSPDPGVNTEAFF.

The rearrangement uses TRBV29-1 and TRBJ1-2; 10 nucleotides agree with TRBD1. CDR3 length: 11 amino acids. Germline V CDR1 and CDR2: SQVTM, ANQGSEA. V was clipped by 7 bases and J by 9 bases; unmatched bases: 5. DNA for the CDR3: TGCAGCGCCCGACAGGGGGCTAGCTACACCTTC. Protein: CSARQGASYTF.

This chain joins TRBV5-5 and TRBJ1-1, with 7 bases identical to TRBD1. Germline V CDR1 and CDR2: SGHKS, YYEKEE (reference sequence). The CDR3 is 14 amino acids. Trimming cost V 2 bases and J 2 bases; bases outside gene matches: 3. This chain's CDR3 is CASSFTGVNTEAFF. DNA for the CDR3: TGTGCCAGCAGCTTTACAGGGGTTAACACTGAAGCTTTCTTT.

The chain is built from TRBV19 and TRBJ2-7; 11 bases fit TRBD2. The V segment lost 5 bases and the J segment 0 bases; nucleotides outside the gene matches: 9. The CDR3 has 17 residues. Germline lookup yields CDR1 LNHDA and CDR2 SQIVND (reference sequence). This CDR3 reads CASSYRLAGSHSYEQYF. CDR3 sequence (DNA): TGTGCCAGTAGTTATAGACTAGCGGGGAGCCACTCCTACGAGCAGTACTTC.

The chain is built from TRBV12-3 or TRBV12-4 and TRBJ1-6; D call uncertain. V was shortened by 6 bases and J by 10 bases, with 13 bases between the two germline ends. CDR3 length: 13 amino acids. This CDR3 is CASRGSLGSPLHF. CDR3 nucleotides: TGTGCCAGCAGAGGAAGCCTCGGGTCACCCCTCCACTTT.

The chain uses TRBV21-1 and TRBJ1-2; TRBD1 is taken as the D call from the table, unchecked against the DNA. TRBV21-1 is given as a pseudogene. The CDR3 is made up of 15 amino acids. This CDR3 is CASSDRDRGYYGYTF. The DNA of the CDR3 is TGTGCCAGCAGCGACCGGGACAGGGGTTACTATGGCTACACCTTC.